These 27 T cell receptor beta chains came from one sample sequenced in a study of metastatic and nonmetastatic thyroid tumors. Prior to thyroid surgery, none of the patients had received any treatment. TCRdb re-analyzed the PCR reads through MiXCR. The sample has 7,000 or so clones, under 35% seen once. Sequencing used adjacent normal tissue. These receptors came from a male donor with papillary thyroid cancer or a benign thyroid nodule (not recorded which). Some clones in this sample may be carry-over from other donors' samples.

The chain combines TRBV7-3 with TRBJ2-1, with 7 positions matching TRBD1. The CDR3 totals 14 residues. The V gene end was trimmed by 5 bases and the J gene end by 5 bases; junction bases not matched to a gene: 6. In germline, CDR1 is SGHTA, CDR2 FQGTGA. The CDR3 spells CASSTGQYDNEQFF. DNA of the CDR3: TGTGCCAGCAGCACGGGACAGTATGACAATGAGCAGTTCTTC.

In the case of this clone: This could be a read error, since a much larger clone is one nucleotide away. Other DNA sequences in this sample translate to the same CDR3. This rearrangement joins TRBV5-1 to TRBJ2-6; no clear D gene. Per germline, CDR1 SGHRS and CDR2 YFSETQ. V dropped 0 bases and J dropped 2 bases, with 9 bases sitting between them. This CDR3 contains 16 residues. CDR3 sequence (DNA): TGCGCCAGCAGCTTGGACCCAAGCCCTGGGGCCAACGTCCTGACTTTC. This translates into CASSLDPSPGANVLTF.

Of note for this clone: A junction end diverges from the germline sequence, so it may reflect a read error. This rearrangement joins TRBV24-1 to TRBJ2-2; the D gene is possibly TRBD2 (5 bases). CDR1 is KGHDR and CDR2 is SFDVKD in the germline V gene. This CDR3 spans 15 amino acids. Here the CDR3 reads CATSDLSLGIGELLF. CDR3 DNA: TGTGCCACCAGTGATTTGTCGTTGGGGATCGGGGAGCTGCTTTTT.

The chain uses TRBV15 and TRBJ2-7, with TRBD2 as a possible D gene (7 bases). Trimming cost V 4 bases and J 5 bases, with 18 bases left between them. This CDR3 comprises 15 residues. The germline gives CDR1 LNHNV, CDR2 YYDKDF (reference sequence). The CDR3 here is CATSIDLTGRDEQYF. For the CDR3, the DNA is TGTGCCACCAGCATAGATCTTACAGGGAGGGACGAGCAGTACTTC.

This clone was detected ten times or more. The chain is built from TRBV20-1 and TRBJ2-7, with 7 positions matching TRBD1. The CDR3 is 15 residues long. Germline trimming cut 1 base from V and 3 bases from J; bases unmatched to any gene: 9. Germline values: CDR1 DFQATT, CDR2 SNEGSKA (reference sequence). CDR3 nucleotide sequence: TGCAGTGCTAGAGGTCGGAGTGGGACAGACTACGAGCAGTACTTC. Its translation is CSARGRSGTDYEQYF.

The V gene is TRBV7-2, the J gene TRBJ2-4, with no clear D. Trimming shortened V by 6 bases and J by 3 bases, and 15 bases separated the two germline ends. This CDR3 has 15 amino acids. CDR1 is SGHTA and CDR2 is FQGNSA in the germline V gene. This chain's CDR3 is CASRVKEADKNIQYF. The CDR3 nucleotides are TGTGCCAGCAGAGTGAAAGAGGCAGACAAAAACATTCAGTACTTC.

Only a few counts were recorded for this clone. The CDR3 reads CASSYSSTVGVPYEQYF. DNA for the CDR3: TGTGCCAGCAGTTACTCGTCCACGGTTGGGGTTCCGTACGAGCAGTACTTC. The J gene is TRBJ2-7, the V gene TRBV6-6, with D uncertain. This CDR3 region has 17 residues. Germline V CDR1 and CDR2: MNHNY, SVGAGI (reference sequence). V was trimmed by 0 bases and J by 4 bases, leaving 19 bases between them.

This clone ranks as large. The genes are TRBV2 and TRBJ2-1; D uncertain. Looked up from germline, CDR1 is SNHLY and CDR2 is FYNNEI. V dropped 1 base and J dropped 6 bases, with 10 bases sitting between them. This CDR3 region has 14 residues. The DNA for the CDR3 is TGTGCCAGCAGTGAAGAAGCCCGAAGCAATGAGCAGTTCTTC. As protein: CASSEEARSNEQFF.

The genes are TRBV5-1 and TRBJ1-1; unclear D gene. The CDR3 contains 12 residues. Germline V gene data show CDR1 as SGHRS and CDR2 as YFSETQ. V was trimmed by 4 bases and J by 7 bases, leaving 11 bases between them. The CDR3 DNA reads TGCGCCAGCAGCCCTGAGACGGGTGAAGCTTTCTTT. Translation gives CASSPETGEAFF. Complete variable domain (other parts from reference TRBV5-1 and TRBJ1-1): KAGVTQTPRYLIKTRGQQVTLSCSPISGHRSVSWYQQTPGQGLQFLFEYFSETQRNKGNFPGRFSGRQFSNSRSEMNVSTLELGDSALYLCASSPETGEAFFGQGTRLTVV.

The CDR3 DNA sequence: TGTGCCAGCAGTGGGTTTTCGAGGACCTACAATGAGCAGTTCTTC. It specifies CASSGFSRTYNEQFF. V usage is TRBV2 and J usage is TRBJ2-1; D remains unclear. V gave up 4 bases and J gave up 2 bases, with 12 bases separating them. CDR1 is SNHLY and CDR2 is FYNNEI in the germline V gene. The CDR3 totals 15 residues.

This clone was recorded a few times. The chain employs TRBV2 and TRBJ2-3; D not resolved. Germline V lookup: CDR1 SNHLY, CDR2 FYNNEI. The V end was cut by 3 bases, the J end by 2 bases, with 12 bases between. CDR3 length: 15 residues. CDR3 amino acids: CASSDSPNPTDTQYF. CDR3 sequence (DNA): TGTGCCAGCAGTGATTCGCCCAACCCCACAGATACGCAGTATTTT.

Sample share makes this clone medium-sized. V gene TRBV18 combines with J gene TRBJ2-3, with D possibly matching TRBD2 (5 bases). V was shortened by 3 bases and J by 2 bases, with 15 bases between the two germline ends. Per the germline V gene, CDR1 is KGHSH and CDR2 is LQKENI. The CDR3 spans 16 residues. The CDR3 loop is CASSPLRAATTDTQYF. For the CDR3, the DNA is TGTGCCAGCTCACCCCTGCGGGCAGCGACCACAGATACGCAGTATTTT.

This clone is categorized as medium-sized (0.01 to 0.1%). V and J are TRBV10-3 and TRBJ2-1; D is perhaps TRBD1 (6 bases). This CDR3 has 15 residues. The germline gives CDR1 ENHRY, CDR2 SYGVKD. V gave up 6 bases and J gave up 1 base, with 13 bases separating them. CDR3 nucleotide sequence: TGTGCCATCAGCTGGGACACACATTCCTACAATGAGCAGTTCTTC. It is translated as CAISWDTHSYNEQFF.

This chain joins TRBV3-1 and TRBJ2-7; unclear D gene. This CDR3 is 14 amino acids long. Germline V gives CDR1 LGHDT, CDR2 YNNKEL (reference sequence). V dropped 1 base and J dropped 3 bases, with 10 bases sitting between them. CDR3: CASSQAQPNYEQYF. In DNA, the CDR3 is TGTGCCAGCAGCCAAGCGCAGCCCAACTACGAGCAGTACTTC.

By sample fraction, this clone is large (0.1 to 1%). The junction does not match germline at one end; this may be a read error. V is TRBV6-5 and J is TRBJ1-3; 7 bases agree with TRBD1. The CDR3 runs 16 residues. Germline CDR1 MNHEY, CDR2 SVGAGI. CDR3 nucleotide sequence: TGTGCCAGCAGTCACTCGACAGGGTTGAGTGGAAACACCATATATTTT. Translation: CASSHSTGLSGNTIYF.

For this clone: A read error is likely, as this CDR3 ends without the conserved phenylalanine or tryptophan. The chain carries TRBV18 and TRBJ1-4; 9 bases map to TRBD1. From germline, CDR1 is KGHSH and CDR2 LQKENI. The CDR3 has 15 residues. V lost 6 bases to trimming and J lost 7 bases; unmatched junction nucleotides: 9. The CDR3 protein is CASSPSVTGGEKLFS. The CDR3, as DNA: TGTGCCAGCTCGCCTTCCGTGACAGGGGGTGAAAAACTGTTTTCT.

This clone was picked up many times. Other nucleotide sequences from this sample produce the same CDR3. The chain has TRBV20-1 and TRBJ2-7; the match to TRBD2 covers 7 bases. This CDR3 is 15 amino acids long. V shed 2 bases and J 2 bases; nucleotides not matched to a gene: 9. Germline loops: CDR1 DFQATT, CDR2 SNEGSKA (reference sequence). This chain's CDR3 is CSARSERGLTYEQYF. The CDR3, as DNA: TGCAGTGCTAGATCCGAGCGGGGCTTAACCTACGAGCAGTACTTC.

This clone was counted between two and nine times. The chain links TRBV28 to TRBJ2-2; D is unresolved. Germline V gene sequence: CDR1 MDHEN, CDR2 SYDVKM. The CDR3 has 13 residues. V lost 7 bases and J 4 bases, leaving 10 bases between the germline ends. CDR3 nucleotide sequence: TGTGCCAGCAACCAGCGAATCACCGGGGAGCTGTTTTTT. The encoded protein is CASNQRITGELFF.

This sequence joins TRBV5-1 and TRBJ2-2, with 11 bases lining up with TRBD2. Germline V gene data show CDR1 as SGHRS and CDR2 as YFSETQ. The J segment lost 7 bases and the V segment lost 4 bases, leaving 3 bases of the junction unmatched. CDR3 length: 14 amino acids. Here the CDR3 DNA reads TGCGCCAGCAGCGGAGGGACTAGCGGCGGGGAGCTGTTTTTT. This translates into CASSGGTSGGELFF.

This clone was seen repeatedly, ten times or more. The gene calls are TRBV28 and TRBJ2-3, with D possibly being TRBD1 or TRBD2 (5 bases each). V lost 6 bases to trimming and J lost 6 bases, with 25 bases between them. The CDR3 length is 17 residues. Germline loops: CDR1 MDHEN, CDR2 SYDVKM. The CDR3 here is CASSPYARGRGPDTQYF. CDR3 sequence (DNA): TGTGCCAGCAGCCCATATGCCCGGGGAAGGGGCCCCGATACGCAGTATTTT.

This clone rates as medium-sized. The sample has other DNA sequences that encode this CDR3 too. The J gene is TRBJ2-7, the V gene TRBV6-1; TRBD2 aligns across 7 bases. This CDR3 has 14 amino acids. CDR1 and CDR2 from the germline V gene are MNHNS and SASEGT. V lost 4 bases, J lost 3 bases, and 6 bases stayed unmatched. The CDR3, as DNA: TGTGCCAGCAGTGTAGCAGGACTAGGCTACGAGCAGTACTTC. As protein: CASSVAGLGYEQYF.

This clone counts as medium-sized (0.01 to 0.1%). The chain employs TRBV19 and TRBJ1-5; TRBD1 matches at 7 bases. This CDR3 is 14 amino acids long. J gave up 5 bases and V 3 bases, and 4 bases lay outside the gene matches. CDR1 and CDR2 from the germline V gene are LNHDA and SQIVND (reference sequence). CDR3 coding DNA: TGTGCCAGTAGTATCTCCAGGGGGTATCAGCCCCAGCATTTT. Protein sequence: CASSISRGYQPQHF.

The V gene is TRBV5-4, the J gene TRBJ2-1; 10 bases are shared with TRBD2. The length of the CDR3 is 17 residues. V shed 3 bases and J 3 bases; nucleotides not matched to a gene: 9. Germline V gives CDR1 SGHNT, CDR2 YYREEE (reference sequence). The chain's CDR3 is CASSSPLGLADYNEQFF. In nucleotides, the CDR3 is TGTGCCAGCAGCTCACCTCTCGGACTAGCGGACTACAATGAGCAGTTCTTC.

This clone has ten or more counts. The genes are TRBV6-1 and TRBJ2-7, with 15 bases aligning to TRBD2. The CDR3 totals 16 residues. V was clipped by 6 bases and J by 2 bases; unmatched bases: 5. The V gene's germline CDR1 is MNHNS and CDR2 SASEGT. Written as DNA, the CDR3 is TGTGCCAGCAGGGAGGGACTAGCGGGAGGTCCCTACGAGCAGTACTTC. Translation gives CASREGLAGGPYEQYF.

This clone was seen only a few times. This chain joins TRBV28 and TRBJ2-7; D may match TRBD1 or TRBD2 (5 bases each). CDR1 and CDR2 (germline): MDHEN, SYDVKM. This CDR3 spans 12 amino acids. Trimming shortened V by 6 bases and J by 3 bases, and 9 bases separated the two germline ends. The CDR3 DNA reads as TGTGCCAGCAGCCGGGGCCACTACGAGCAGTACTTC. Translating it yields CASSRGHYEQYF.

This CDR3 is CASRGTGATEAFF. Written as DNA, the CDR3 is TGTGCCAGCAGGGGGACAGGGGCCACTGAAGCTTTCTTT. The rearrangement uses TRBV28 and TRBJ1-1, with TRBD1 matching over 10 bases. Per the germline V gene, CDR1 is MDHEN and CDR2 is SYDVKM. After removal of 6 bases from V and 4 bases from J, the junction contained 2 bases not matched to a gene. The CDR3 length is 13 residues.

V is TRBV12-3 or TRBV12-4 and J is TRBJ2-7, with 12 bases identical to TRBD2. V was pared by 5 bases and J by 3 bases, with 5 bases of the junction left unmatched. The CDR3 totals 15 residues. The DNA of the CDR3 is TGTGCCAGCAGTCCAAGACTAGCGGGGGTCTACGAGCAGTACTTC. Translating it yields CASSPRLAGVYEQYF.